These 29 T cell receptor beta chains were all obtained from the same sample, sequenced in a study of blood T cell repertoires in COVID-19. Produced via immunoSEQ multiplex PCR; TCRdb's table is partial and in-frame only. Counted here are over 250,000 clones, 70% to 85% occurring once; the ten biggest clones make up 2.5% to 4%. What was sequenced was peripheral blood. All receptors derive from a woman aged 80 or over with acute or convalescent COVID-19.

V usage is TRBV27 and J usage is TRBJ1-2, with D perhaps TRBD1 (5 bases). This CDR3 contains 16 residues. The germline V and J ends were trimmed by 4 bases and 3 bases, with 18 bases remaining between them. Germline V gene data show CDR1 as MNHEY and CDR2 as SMNVEV (reference sequence). The CDR3 sequence: CASSYRVQAHYYGYTF. DNA for the CDR3: TGTGCCAGCAGTTACAGAGTACAGGCCCACTACTATGGCTACACCTTC.

About this clone: This may come from a read error, since a much larger clone is one base off. The chain has TRBV3-1 (or the pseudogene TRBV3-2) and TRBJ1-3; possibly TRBD1 for D (5 bases). The CDR3 is made up of 16 amino acids. V was trimmed by 4 bases and J by 0 bases, leaving 13 bases between them. CDR1 is LGHDT, CDR2 YNNKEL, per germline (reference sequence). The CDR3 DNA sequence: TGTGCCAGCAGCCCCCTCGGGGGGAGCTCTGGAAACACCATATATTTT. This encodes CASSPLGGSSGNTIYF.

This clone was found a few times. The rearrangement uses TRBV19 and TRBJ2-3, with 12 bases that match TRBD2. Germline CDR1 reads LNHDA; CDR2 reads SQIVND (reference sequence). This CDR3 region has 17 residues. The V segment lost 0 bases and the J segment 6 bases; nucleotides outside the gene matches: 7. Here the CDR3 reads CASSIDALAGGSDTQYF. Written as DNA, the CDR3 is TGTGCCAGTAGTATAGACGCCCTAGCGGGGGGGTCTGATACGCAGTATTTT. Based on the CDR3 plus reference TRBV19 and TRBJ2-3, the full variable domain is DGGITQSPKYLFRKEGQNVTLSCEQNLNHDAMYWYRQDPGQGLRLIYYSQIVNDFQKGDIAEGYSVSREKKESFPLTVTSAQKNPTAFYLCASSIDALAGGSDTQYFGPGTRLTVL.

In this sample, this clone turned up a few times. The gene calls are TRBV4-1 and TRBJ2-5; D might be TRBD2 (5 bases). CDR1 and CDR2 (germline): MGHRA, YSYEKL. CDR3 size: 16 residues. Trimming removed 1 base at V and 7 bases at J, with 19 bases between. Here the CDR3 reads CASSQVLPKNEGTQYF. In nucleotides, the CDR3 is TGCGCCAGCAGCCAAGTGCTCCCGAAGAATGAGGGGACCCAGTACTTC.

This sequence joins TRBV4-1 and TRBJ1-1, with 8 bases fitting TRBD1. There are 18 residues in the CDR3. Germline CDR1 is MGHRA and CDR2 is YSYEKL. J was trimmed by 0 bases and V by 3 bases; bases with no gene match: 12. The CDR3 sequence is CASSHRTGSSLMNTEAFF. CDR3 DNA: TGCGCCAGCAGCCATAGGACAGGGTCCTCTTTAATGAACACTGAAGCTTTCTTT.

The rearrangement joins TRBV11-3 to TRBJ2-1, with a possible D match to TRBD2 (5 bases). V lost 0 bases and J 7 bases, leaving 7 bases between the germline ends. CDR3 length equals 13 residues. In germline, CDR1 is SGHNT, CDR2 YENEEA. This chain's CDR3 is CASSLDERNEQFF. The CDR3 nucleotides are TGTGCCAGCAGCTTAGACGAGCGGAATGAGCAGTTCTTC.

In this sample, this clone turned up once. The chain carries TRBV6-1 and TRBJ2-4, with 9 bases fitting TRBD2. The CDR3 covers 20 residues. V dropped 0 bases and J dropped 6; count of bases not matched to a gene: 18. CDR1 and CDR2 (germline): MNHNS, SASEGT. Here the CDR3 reads CASSEAILGGRALRGNIQYF. For the CDR3, the DNA is TGTGCCAGCAGTGAAGCAATATTAGGCGGGAGGGCCCTCCGGGGAAACATTCAGTACTTC.

The genes are TRBV6-6 and TRBJ1-2; tentatively, D is TRBD1 (6 bases). The CDR3 length is 13 residues. V lost 7 bases and J lost 8, with 17 bases in between. The germline CDR1 and CDR2 sequences are MNHNY and SVGAGI (reference sequence). This chain's CDR3 is CASNPWAGAGYTF. The CDR3 DNA reads as TGTGCCAGCAACCCCTGGGCAGGGGCCGGCTACACCTTC.

V usage is TRBV14 and J usage is TRBJ1-2; D unclear. Germline lookup yields CDR1 SGHDN and CDR2 FVKESK. This CDR3 has 12 residues. V was pared by 0 bases and J by 9 bases, with 8 bases between. The CDR3 region has the DNA TGTGCCAGCAGCCAAGACGGGAACCGCTACACCTTC. This gives the protein CASSQDGNRYTF.

V is TRBV6-6 and J is TRBJ2-1; 11 bases agree with TRBD2. The CDR3 runs to 15 residues. Germline V lookup: CDR1 MNHNY, CDR2 SVGAGI (reference sequence). V was pared by 6 bases and J by 4 bases, with 5 bases of the junction left unmatched. The CDR3 is CASRLTSGGYNEQFF. The CDR3, as DNA: TGTGCCAGCAGGCTAACTAGCGGGGGTTACAATGAGCAGTTCTTC.

The J gene is TRBJ1-2, the V gene TRBV20-1; no firm D call. Germline V gives CDR1 DFQATT, CDR2 SNEGSKA (reference sequence). Deletions cut 3 bases from V and 3 bases from J, with 5 bases between. The CDR3 runs 11 residues. CDR3 DNA sequence: TGCAGTGCTAGTCCAGACTATGGCTACACCTTC. This translates into CSASPDYGYTF.

This chain connects TRBV3-1 (or the pseudogene TRBV3-2) to TRBJ2-5; a possible D gene is TRBD2 (5 bases). Trimming pared 5 bases from V and 5 bases from J, leaving 12 bases between. The CDR3 length is 13 residues. Germline assignment: CDR1 LGHDT and CDR2 YNNKEL (reference sequence). The CDR3 region has the DNA TGTGCCAGCAGCTCACGGCGCGGGGAGACCCAGTACTTC. Translated: CASSSRRGETQYF.

V is TRBV5-5 and J is TRBJ2-7; 8 bases line up with TRBD1. V dropped 0 bases and J dropped 2; count of bases not matched to a gene: 1. The CDR3 extends over 14 amino acids. The germline V gene encodes CDR1 SGHKS and CDR2 YYEKEE (reference sequence). CDR3 sequence (DNA): TGTGCCAGCAGCTTGGGACAGGGGCCCTACGAGCAGTACTTC. It encodes CASSLGQGPYEQYF.

V usage is TRBV6-5 and J usage is TRBJ2-7; D is undetermined. CDR1 is MNHEY, CDR2 SVGAGI, per germline. V lost 7 bases and J 3 bases, leaving 7 bases between the germline ends. The CDR3 loop spans 11 amino acids. CDR3 loop: CASTLNYEQYF. Written as DNA, the CDR3 is TGTGCCAGCACTCTAAACTACGAGCAGTACTTC.

The chain uses TRBV6-5 and TRBJ2-5; perhaps TRBD1 as D (5 bases). Germline CDR1 MNHEY, CDR2 SVGAGI. This CDR3 contains 14 residues. V dropped 7 bases and J dropped 2 bases, with 14 bases sitting between them. CDR3 nucleotides: TGTGCCAGCAAGCGTTTGGGGCTGCAAGAGACCCAGTACTTC. It yields the protein CASKRLGLQETQYF.

The V and J genes are TRBV3-1 (or the pseudogene TRBV3-2) and TRBJ2-5; TRBD2 matches at 10 bases. The CDR3 has 14 residues. V shed 5 bases, J shed 3 bases, and the junction held 3 bases outside the gene matches. Per the germline V gene, CDR1 is LGHDT and CDR2 is YNNKEL (reference sequence). CDR3 in DNA: TGTGCCAGCAGCGGCCTAGCGGGGGAAGAGACCCAGTACTTC. Translated, it gives CASSGLAGEETQYF.

This clone was picked up a small number of times. The CDR3 sequence is CASSPEVVYEQYF. For the CDR3, the DNA is TGTGCCAGCAGCCCAGAGGTCGTCTACGAGCAGTACTTC. The chain has TRBV11-2 and TRBJ2-7; D unresolved. V lost 5 bases and J 3 bases, leaving 11 bases between the germline ends. This CDR3 is 13 amino acids long. The germline V gene has CDR1 SGHAT and CDR2 FQNNGV.

The V and J genes are TRBV29-1 and TRBJ1-4, with TRBD1 matching 8 bases. The CDR3 covers 13 residues. With V trimmed by 7 bases and J by 7 bases, 8 bases remained unmatched. Germline V gives CDR1 SQVTM, CDR2 ANQGSEA. The CDR3 loop reads CSAQGASGEKLFF. Written as DNA, the CDR3 is TGCAGCGCCCAGGGGGCGTCGGGTGAAAAACTGTTTTTT.

The genes are TRBV5-4 and TRBJ2-3; 9 nucleotides align to TRBD2. V was clipped by 2 bases and J by 2 bases; unmatched bases: 3. The CDR3 runs to 15 residues. Germline loops: CDR1 SGHNT, CDR2 YYREEE (reference sequence). Here the CDR3 reads CASSLSGRPTDTQYF. The DNA for the CDR3 is TGTGCCAGCAGCTTAAGCGGGAGGCCCACAGATACGCAGTATTTT.

J is TRBJ2-1 and V is TRBV6-6; D uncertain. The CDR3 spans 15 residues. The V end lost 0 bases, the J end lost 6 bases, and 12 bases lay between the germline ends. Germline V lookup: CDR1 MNHNY, CDR2 SVGAGI (reference sequence). CDR3 coding DNA: TGTGCCAGCAGTTACTCTAGCTTGGGTGGCAATGAGCAGTTCTTC. This encodes CASSYSSLGGNEQFF.

The chain uses TRBV18 and TRBJ2-7; D gene uncertain. The CDR3 sequence is 11 residues long. With 3 bases removed from V and 3 bases from J, the gap between germline ends came to 3 bases. Germline V lookup: CDR1 KGHSH, CDR2 LQKENI. The CDR3 protein is CASSPGYEQYF. As DNA, the CDR3 is TGTGCCAGCTCACCCGGCTACGAGCAGTACTTC.

Worth noting for this clone: One end of the junction varies from germline; a read error may be responsible. The chain has TRBV20-1 and TRBJ2-4; possible D gene TRBD2, 6 bases. The CDR3 runs 11 residues. Per the germline V gene, CDR1 is DFQATT and CDR2 is SNEGSKA (reference sequence). This chain's CDR3 is CSARDQGGIVF. The CDR3 DNA follows: TGCAGTGCTAGAGATCAGGGCGGGATAGTCTTC.

V gene TRBV2 combines with J gene TRBJ1-1; D is undetermined. The CDR3 is made up of 14 amino acids. Between the trimmed V and J ends, which lost 5 bases and 5 bases, there was a span of 15 bases. CDR1 is SNHLY, CDR2 FYNNEI, per germline. DNA for the CDR3: TGTGCCAGCAGTCTGGGAGTGGGTCGGACTGAAGCTTTCTTT. Residues: CASSLGVGRTEAFF.

J is TRBJ1-5 and V is TRBV5-1; no clear D. The V gene lost 0 bases and the J gene lost 2 bases, with 9 bases spanning the gap. The CDR3 sequence is 15 residues long. Germline CDR1 reads SGHRS; CDR2 reads YFSETQ. CDR3 protein: CASSLGSAGNQPQHF. CDR3 in DNA: TGCGCCAGCAGCTTGGGGTCAGCGGGCAATCAGCCCCAGCATTTT.

V is TRBV25-1 and J is TRBJ1-5; 8 bases line up with TRBD1. This CDR3 has 18 residues. V gave up 2 bases and J gave up 2 bases; unmatched junction bases: 11. The germline V gene encodes CDR1 MGHDK and CDR2 SYGVNS. The CDR3 DNA is TGTGCCAGCAGTGAACCCTCCGGGACAGGTCGGGGCAATCAGCCCCAGCATTTT. It yields the protein CASSEPSGTGRGNQPQHF.

This clone was counted once. The V and J genes are TRBV29-1 and TRBJ2-3; D not certain. The CDR3 consists of 11 residues. Trimming left V 6 bases short and J 2 bases short, with 6 bases between. Per germline, CDR1 SQVTM and CDR2 ANQGSEA. The CDR3 bases are TGCAGCGTCGGAGACACAGATACGCAGTATTTT. This translates into CSVGDTDTQYF.

The chain recombines TRBV6-5 with TRBJ2-2; D remains ambiguous. This CDR3 is 13 amino acids long. Per germline, CDR1 MNHEY and CDR2 SVGAGI. Trimming stripped 6 bases from V and 4 bases from J, with 9 bases between. The CDR3 nucleotides are TGTGCCAGCAGAACCGACACCACCGGGGAGCTGTTTTTT. Protein: CASRTDTTGELFF.

The chain joins TRBV6-6 to TRBJ2-2; the match to TRBD1 covers 8 bases. CDR1 and CDR2 from the germline V gene are MNHNY and SVGAGI (reference sequence). This CDR3 spans 17 amino acids. Unmatched junction bases numbered 11, after V lost 5 bases and J lost 3 bases. CDR3 sequence: CASSRSGTGRYTGELFF. DNA for the CDR3: TGTGCCAGCAGTCGGTCCGGGACAGGACGTTACACCGGGGAGCTGTTTTTT.

The J gene is TRBJ2-1, the V gene TRBV3-1 (or the pseudogene TRBV3-2); D unclear. V was shortened by 1 base and J by 10 bases, with 5 bases between the two germline ends. The CDR3 loop spans 11 amino acids. Germline V gives CDR1 LGHDT, CDR2 YNNKEL (reference sequence). The CDR3: CASSQVREQFF. For the CDR3, the DNA is TGTGCCAGCAGCCAAGTCAGGGAGCAGTTCTTC.